The 14 T cell receptor beta chains below were found in one sample sequenced in a study of cytomegalovirus exposure and HLA in healthy donors. In the PCR, 60 Vbeta and 13 Jbeta primers were used. The assay was immunoSEQ multiplex PCR, and TCRdb's table has in-frame clones only and misses some. The sample carries roughly 200,000 clones, more than 65% recorded once. Sequencing used PBMCs. The receptor set was obtained from a man younger than 35 in good health and CMV-seronegative.

In this sample, this clone turned up once. The chain recombines TRBV28 with TRBJ1-2; D is ambiguous. The CDR3 consists of 12 residues. V lost 3 bases, J lost 8 bases, and 10 bases lay in between. CDR1 is MDHEN, CDR2 SYDVKM, per germline. CDR3 nucleotide sequence: TGTGCCAGCAGTTTCGGGCGAGGGGGCTACACCTTC. It codes for CASSFGRGGYTF.

This chain connects TRBV19 to TRBJ2-3, with TRBD1 matching over 9 bases. V lost 9 bases and J lost 3; bases outside the gene matches: 7. Germline V gene data show CDR1 as LNHDA and CDR2 as SQIVND (reference sequence). This CDR3 is 14 amino acids long. The CDR3 reads CASWGTGLTDTQYF. Written as DNA, the CDR3 is TGTGCCAGCTGGGGGACAGGGCTGACAGATACGCAGTATTTT.

This clone was picked up a small number of times. The chain combines TRBV7-3 with TRBJ2-5; D perhaps matches TRBD2 (5 bases). Germline-derived CDR1 and CDR2 are SGHTA and FQGTGA. Trimming removed 2 bases from V and 1 base from J, with 11 bases in between. This CDR3 region has 15 residues. CDR3 protein: CASSLLGGFQETQYF. As DNA, the CDR3 is TGTGCCAGCAGCTTATTGGGCGGGTTCCAAGAGACCCAGTACTTC.

This clone was counted only a few times. The V call is TRBV7-9, the J call TRBJ2-7; D perhaps matches TRBD2 (5 bases). The CDR3 runs to 13 residues. Per germline, CDR1 SEHNR and CDR2 FQNEAQ (reference sequence). V lost 1 base and J 2 bases, leaving 6 bases between the germline ends. The CDR3: CASSLDGTYEQYF. In nucleotides, the CDR3 is TGTGCCAGCAGCTTAGACGGGACCTACGAGCAGTACTTC. The variable domain in full, completed from reference TRBV7-9 and TRBJ2-7, reads DTGVSQNPRHKITKRGQNVTFRCDPISEHNRLYWYRQTLGQGPEFLTYFQNEAQLEKSRLLSDRFSAERPKGSFSTLEIQRTEQGDSAMYLCASSLDGTYEQYFGPGTRLTVT.

The chain combines TRBV7-3 with TRBJ2-3; 10 bases map to TRBD2. The germline V gene has CDR1 SGHTA and CDR2 FQGTGA. Trimming removed 5 bases from V and 2 bases from J; junction bases left unmatched: 10. The CDR3 runs to 17 residues. CDR3 nucleotides: TGTGCCAGCAGCCCTTCCAGACTAGCGGGTCCCACAGATACGCAGTATTTT. Translating it yields CASSPSRLAGPTDTQYF.

The chain joins TRBV5-1 to TRBJ2-5; no reliable D call. The germline CDR1 and CDR2 sequences are SGHRS and YFSETQ. V lost 4 bases and J lost 3, with 16 bases in between. This CDR3 comprises 15 residues. The CDR3 nucleotides read TGCGCCAGCAGCCCCTTTACTACCTGGAAAGAGACCCAGTACTTC. Residues: CASSPFTTWKETQYF.

This chain joins TRBV28 and TRBJ1-4; possibly TRBD1 for D (6 bases). The germline gives CDR1 MDHEN, CDR2 SYDVKM. This CDR3 has 14 residues. With 6 bases removed from V and 3 bases from J, the gap between germline ends came to 11 bases. The CDR3 coding sequence is TGTGCCAGCAGGGGATGGACAGCTAATGAAAAACTGTTTTTT. Translation gives CASRGWTANEKLFF.

The chain combines TRBV6-6 with TRBJ2-2; 11 nucleotides agree with TRBD2. Unmatched junction bases numbered 7, after V lost 5 bases and J lost 5 bases. This CDR3 is 16 amino acids long. Germline V gene lookup returns CDR1 MNHNY and CDR2 SVGAGI (reference sequence). The chain's CDR3 is CASSTLAGVRTGELFF. The CDR3 DNA sequence: TGTGCCAGCAGTACACTAGCGGGAGTGCGGACCGGGGAGCTGTTTTTT.

V and J are TRBV7-2 and TRBJ1-2; D uncertain. The CDR3 has 13 amino acids. Trimming left V 9 bases short and J 0 bases short, with 11 bases between. Germline loops: CDR1 SGHTA, CDR2 FQGNSA. CDR3 nucleotides: TGTGCCAGAGGGAGGCGAACTAACTATGGCTACACCTTC. This codes for CARGRRTNYGYTF.

The V call is TRBV5-1, the J call TRBJ1-1, with TRBD1 identical over 8 bases. V gave up 0 bases and J gave up 1 base; unmatched junction bases: 8. The CDR3 contains 17 residues. CDR1 and CDR2 from the germline V gene are SGHRS and YFSETQ. The CDR3 sequence: CASSLAPGGSWNTEAFF. The DNA for the CDR3 is TGCGCCAGCAGCTTGGCTCCAGGGGGCTCGTGGAACACTGAAGCTTTCTTT.

V is TRBV18 and J is TRBJ2-5; D may be TRBD2 (7 bases). Trimming left V 0 bases short and J 0 bases short, with 14 bases between. CDR3 length equals 17 residues. The germline V gene encodes CDR1 KGHSH and CDR2 LQKENI. For the CDR3, the DNA is TGTGCCAGCTCACCACCGCGGGGGCAGCCTTACCAAGAGACCCAGTACTTC. Translated: CASSPPRGQPYQETQYF.

Of note for this clone: A read error may account for a junction end that differs from germline. This sequence joins TRBV28 and TRBJ2-7; 10 nucleotides agree with TRBD1. Germline CDR1 reads MDHEN; CDR2 reads SYDVKM. The CDR3 runs to 14 residues. The CDR3 protein is CASRLGTGVPEQYF. Written as DNA, the CDR3 is TGTGCCAGCCGTTTAGGGACAGGGGTGCCCGAGCAGTACTTC. Full variable domain (outside the CDR3, taken from reference TRBV28 and TRBJ2-7): DVKVTQSSRYLVKRTGEKVFLECVQDMDHENMFWYRQDPGLGLRLIYFSYDVKMKEKGDIPEGYSVSREKKERFSLILESASTNQTSMYLCASRLGTGVPEQYFGPGTRLTVT.

A few counts support this clone. V is TRBV5-1 and J is TRBJ2-3, with 11 bases lining up with TRBD2. This CDR3 region has 14 residues. The V gene's germline CDR1 is SGHRS and CDR2 YFSETQ. V lost 9 bases and J lost 6; bases outside the gene matches: 9. CDR3 DNA sequence: TGCGCCACCCGACTAGCGGGGAATCGTGATACGCAGTATTTT. Translating it yields CATRLAGNRDTQYF. The full variable domain, in which reference TRBV5-1 and TRBJ2-3 provide the parts outside the CDR3, is KAGVTQTPRYLIKTRGQQVTLSCSPISGHRSVSWYQQTPGQGLQFLFEYFSETQRNKGNFPGRFSGRQFSNSRSEMNVSTLELGDSALYLCATRLAGNRDTQYFGPGTRLTVL.

This clone was seen a few times. The V gene is TRBV30, the J gene TRBJ2-1; TRBD2 agrees at 11 bases. Germline loops: CDR1 GTSNPN, CDR2 SVGIG (reference sequence). This CDR3 contains 14 residues. Trimming at V came to 1 base and at J to 4 bases, leaving 0 bases not matched to a gene. CDR3 loop: CAWSGTSGYNEQFF. In DNA form, the CDR3 reads TGTGCCTGGAGTGGGACTAGCGGGTACAATGAGCAGTTCTTC.